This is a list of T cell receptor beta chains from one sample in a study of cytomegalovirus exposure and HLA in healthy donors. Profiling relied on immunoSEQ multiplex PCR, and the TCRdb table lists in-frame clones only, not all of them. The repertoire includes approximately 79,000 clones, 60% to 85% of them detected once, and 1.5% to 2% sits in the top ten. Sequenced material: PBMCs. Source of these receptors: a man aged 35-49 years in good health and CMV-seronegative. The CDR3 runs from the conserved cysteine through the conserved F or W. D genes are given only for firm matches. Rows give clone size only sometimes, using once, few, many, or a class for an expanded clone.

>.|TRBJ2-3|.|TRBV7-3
CASSLTGGAPTNTQYF
TGTGCCAGCAGCTTAACGGGGGGGGCCCCGACAAATACGCAGTATTTT
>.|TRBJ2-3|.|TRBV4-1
CASSQGPAEGTDTQYF
TGCGCCAGCAGCCAAGGGCCAGCGGAGGGCACAGATACGCAGTATTTT
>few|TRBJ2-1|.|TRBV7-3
CASSILASGNEQFF
TGTGCCAGCAGCATATTAGCGTCGGGCAATGAGCAGTTCTTC
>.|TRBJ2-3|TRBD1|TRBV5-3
CARSLAVTGDTDTQYF
TGTGCCAGAAGCTTGGCGGTGACAGGGGATACAGATACGCAGTATTTT
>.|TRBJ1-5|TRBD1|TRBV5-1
CASSYRDRGQQPQHF
TGCGCCAGCAGCTACCGGGACAGGGGACAACAGCCCCAGCATTTT
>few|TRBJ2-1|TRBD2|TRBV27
CASSLDQREGRYNEQFF
TGTGCCAGCAGTTTAGACCAGCGGGAGGGCCGCTACAATGAGCAGTTCTTC
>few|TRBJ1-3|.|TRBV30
CAWSGTVGWNTIYF
TGTGCCTGGAGTGGCACAGTTGGATGGAACACCATATATTTT
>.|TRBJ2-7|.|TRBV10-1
CASSARGVSYEQYF
TGCGCCAGCAGTGCCAGGGGGGTATCCTACGAGCAGTACTTC
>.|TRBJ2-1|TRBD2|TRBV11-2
CASSLGRGWRERNEQFF
TGTGCCAGCAGCTTAGGGCGGGGATGGCGGGAGAGGAATGAGCAGTTCTTC
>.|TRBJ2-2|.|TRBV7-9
CASSLGARGTGELFF
TGTGCCAGCAGCTTAGGGGCCCGAGGGACCGGGGAGCTGTTTTTT
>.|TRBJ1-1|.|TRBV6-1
CASRVAREAFF
TGTGCCAGCAGGGTAGCCCGTGAAGCTTTCTTT
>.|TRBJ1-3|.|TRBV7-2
CASSSSHVSGGSGNTIYF
TGTGCCAGCAGCTCTTCCCACGTCTCGGGTGGCTCTGGAAACACCATATATTTT
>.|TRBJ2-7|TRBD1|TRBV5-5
CASSLLETGAYEQYF
TGTGCCAGCAGCTTATTGGAGACAGGGGCCTACGAGCAGTACTTC
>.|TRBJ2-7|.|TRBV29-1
CSGTVFNEQYF
TGCAGCGGGACAGTCTTCAACGAGCAGTACTTC
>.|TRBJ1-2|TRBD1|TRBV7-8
CASSLASRTGIYGYTF
TGTGCCAGCAGCTTAGCAAGCAGGACAGGGATCTATGGCTACACCTTC
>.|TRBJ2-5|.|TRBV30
CAWSAGETQYF
TGTGCCTGGAGTGCCGGAGAGACCCAGTACTTC
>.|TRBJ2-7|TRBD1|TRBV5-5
CASSGTGTYEQYF
TGTGCCAGCAGCGGGACAGGAACCTACGAGCAGTACTTC
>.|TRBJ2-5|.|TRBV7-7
CASSLLGGEETQYF
TGTGCTAGCAGCTTATTGGGAGGAGAAGAGACCCAGTACTTC
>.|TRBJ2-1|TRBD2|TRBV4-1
CASSQGASGAVSYNEQFF
TGCGCCAGCAGCCAAGGCGCTAGCGGCGCAGTCTCCTACAATGAGCAGTTCTTC
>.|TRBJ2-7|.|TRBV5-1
CASADRGPSYEQYF
TGCGCCAGCGCGGACAGAGGACCCTCCTACGAGCAGTACTTC
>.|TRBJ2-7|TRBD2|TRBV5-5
CASSSTLQRGRNPYEQYF
TGTGCCAGCAGTTCGACTCTACAACGCGGGAGGAACCCCTACGAGCAGTACTTC
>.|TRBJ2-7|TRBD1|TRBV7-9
CASSLDRAQYF
TGTGCCAGCAGCCTCGACAGGGCGCAGTACTTC
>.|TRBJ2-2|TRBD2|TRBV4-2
CASSQDPAGGPVGELFF
TGTGCCAGCAGCCAAGACCCAGCGGGAGGGCCAGTAGGGGAGCTGTTTTTT
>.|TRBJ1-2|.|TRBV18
CASSGGSRAEYGYTF
TGTGCCAGCTCAGGTGGGAGTAGGGCAGAATATGGCTACACCTTC
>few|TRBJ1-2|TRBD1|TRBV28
CASSSGTGVYHGYTF
TGTGCCAGCAGTTCTGGGACAGGGGTTTACCATGGCTACACCTTC
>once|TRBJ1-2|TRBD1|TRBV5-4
CASSPGQGRGGYTF
TGTGCCAGCAGCCCTGGACAGGGGCGTGGCGGCTACACCTTC
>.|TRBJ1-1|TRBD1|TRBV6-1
CASSRDSPEAFF
TGTGCCAGCAGTAGGGACAGCCCTGAAGCTTTCTTT
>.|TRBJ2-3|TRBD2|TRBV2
CASRGLAGGPRDTQYF
TGTGCCAGCAGAGGACTAGCGGGAGGGCCAAGGGATACGCAGTATTTT
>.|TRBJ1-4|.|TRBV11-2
CASSLNGGKLFF
TGTGCCAGCAGCTTAAATGGCGGCAAACTGTTTTTT
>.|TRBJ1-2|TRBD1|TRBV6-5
CASRGQGAGDYGYTF
TGTGCCAGCAGGGGACAGGGGGCGGGGGACTATGGCTACACCTTC
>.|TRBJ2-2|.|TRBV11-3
CASSSVGREAGELFF
TGTGCCAGCAGCTCAGTAGGGAGAGAGGCCGGGGAGCTGTTTTTT
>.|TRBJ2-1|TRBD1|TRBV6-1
CASSEIPGQSYNEQFF
TGTGCCAGCAGTGAAATCCCGGGACAGTCATACAATGAGCAGTTCTTC
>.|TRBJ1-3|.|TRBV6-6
CASSRDGSSGNTIYF
TGTGCCAGCAGTCGGGACGGGAGCTCTGGAAACACCATATATTTT
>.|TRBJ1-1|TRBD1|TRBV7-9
CASSWTGGGTEAFF
TGTGCCAGCAGCTGGACAGGGGGAGGGACTGAAGCTTTCTTT
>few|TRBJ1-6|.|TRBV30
CAWSVLGNSPLHF
TGTGCCTGGAGTGTACTAGGAAATTCACCCCTCCACTTT